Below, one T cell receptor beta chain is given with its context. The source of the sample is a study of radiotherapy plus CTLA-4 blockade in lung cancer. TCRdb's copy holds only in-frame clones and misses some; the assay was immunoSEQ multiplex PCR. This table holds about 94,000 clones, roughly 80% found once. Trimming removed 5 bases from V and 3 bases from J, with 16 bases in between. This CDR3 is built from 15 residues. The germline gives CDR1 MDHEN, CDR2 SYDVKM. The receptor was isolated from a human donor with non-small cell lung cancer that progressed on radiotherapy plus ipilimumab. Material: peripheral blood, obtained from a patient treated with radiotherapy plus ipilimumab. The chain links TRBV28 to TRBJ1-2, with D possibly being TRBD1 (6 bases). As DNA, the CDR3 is TGTGCCAGCAGTCTTACAGGGTCGCTATACTATGGCTACACCTTC. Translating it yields CASSLTGSLYYGYTF.